The present entry profiles one TCR beta chain with its context. Covering alpha and beta chains, TRAV- and TRBV-specific primers were used for the first-strand cDNA. With a constant-region primer and a V-primer adapter, TCRs were subjected to roughly 18 PCR cycles of amplification. One entry per CDR3 protein results from TCRdb running MiXCR on the reads. The sample has fewer than 20,000 distinct CDR3 sequences, 74% seen once. The CDR3 is 15 amino acids. After removal of 4 bases from V and 10 bases from J, the junction contained 10 bases not matched to a gene. Germline V gene lookup returns CDR1 SGDLS and CDR2 YYNGEE. The data were obtained in a study of low-dose radiotherapy and immunotherapy resistance in tumors.

The sequence came from a human donor with advanced metastatic prostate, ovarian, gallbladder or colorectal cancer (not recorded which). This table probably holds off-target reads from a library built for another chain. The rearrangement links TRBV9 to TRBJ1-6; the match to TRBD1 covers 8 bases. For the CDR3, the DNA is TGTGCCAGCAGCACAGGGGGGAGCTTGAGATCACCCCTCCACTTT. Its translation is CASSTGGSLRSPLHF.